These T cell receptor beta chains were read from a single sample in a study of OX40 agonist ivuxolimab in advanced cancers. The protocol was immunoSEQ multiplex PCR, while the TCRdb copy is restricted to in-frame clones and leaves out a portion. The table records around 70,000 clones, 87% of them present only once. The sequencing here drew on CD4+ or CD8+ T cells sorted from blood, taken in a trial of the OX40 agonist ivuxolimab. The receptors stem from an adult with an advanced solid tumor such as melanoma, head and neck, liver or kidney cancer. Each CDR3 is given with its conserved first and last residue. A D gene is named only where the DNA matches it firmly. Size is stated for part of the rows, as once, few or many counts, or as a class when the clone is expanded.

v_gene,j_gene,abundance,d_gene,CDR3aa,CDR3nt
TRBV18,TRBJ1-1,NA,TRBD1,CASRTGSNTEAFF,TGTGCCAGCCGGACAGGGTCGAACACTGAAGCTTTCTTT
TRBV5-1,TRBJ2-1,NA,TRBD2,CASSSTETGTSYAGEQFF,TGCGCCAGCAGCTCAACGGAAACCGGGACTAGCTACGCCGGTGAGCAGTTCTTC
TRBV14,TRBJ1-5,NA,NA,CASSYGGGNQPQHF,TGTGCCAGCAGCTATGGAGGGGGCAATCAGCCCCAGCATTTT
TRBV7-2,TRBJ2-7,NA,TRBD2,CASSLGLAFYEQYF,TGTGCCAGCAGCTTGGGACTAGCATTCTACGAGCAGTACTTC
TRBV5-6,TRBJ2-7,NA,NA,CASSSPDPGVKYF,TGTGCCAGCAGCTCACCCGACCCAGGGGTTAAGTACTTC
TRBV5-6,TRBJ2-3,NA,TRBD2,CASSPRAGGTDTQYF,TGTGCCAGCAGCCCCCGAGCGGGGGGCACAGATACGCAGTATTTT
TRBV5-5,TRBJ2-7,NA,NA,CASSLSANNREQYF,TGTGCCAGCAGCTTGTCGGCGAATAATCGCGAGCAGTACTTC
TRBV20-1,TRBJ2-1,few,NA,CSATGPDEQFF,TGCAGTGCTACCGGCCCCGATGAGCAGTTCTTC
TRBV5-4,TRBJ2-3,NA,NA,CASSYLLIRGTDTQYF,TGTGCCAGCAGCTATCTCTTGATTCGGGGCACAGATACGCAGTATTTT
TRBV27,TRBJ2-2,NA,NA,CASTSETGRLSNTGELFF,TGTGCCAGCACATCCGAGACAGGGAGGCTCTCGAACACCGGGGAGCTGTTTTTT
TRBV7-9,TRBJ2-5,few,NA,CASSSRAGETQYF,TGTGCCAGCAGCTCCAGGGCAGGGGAGACCCAGTACTTC
TRBV11-1,TRBJ2-1,NA,NA,CASSPTVDEQFF,TGTGCCAGCAGCCCGACCGTGGATGAGCAGTTCTTC
TRBV28,TRBJ1-1,NA,TRBD1,CASSTGQGWWTEAFF,TGTGCCAGCAGTACAGGACAGGGATGGTGGACTGAAGCTTTCTTT
TRBV28,TRBJ1-5,NA,NA,CASSFGQGISNQPQHF,TGTGCCAGCAGTTTCGGGCAGGGGATTAGCAATCAGCCCCAGCATTTT
TRBV19,TRBJ2-3,NA,TRBD2,CASTTSGRARGTQYF,TGTGCCAGTACTACTAGCGGGAGGGCCAGAGGTACGCAGTATTTT
TRBV6-6,TRBJ1-1,NA,NA,CASSYPGNTEAFF,TGTGCCAGCAGTTACCCGGGGAACACTGAAGCTTTCTTT
TRBV7-9,TRBJ1-2,few,NA,CASSPAGSGYTF,TGTGCCAGCAGCCCTGCGGGGTCTGGCTACACCTTC
TRBV9,TRBJ1-1,NA,NA,CASSVDRDTEAFF,TGTGCCAGCAGCGTAGACAGGGACACTGAAGCTTTCTTT